There are a few counts of the clone carrying this T cell receptor beta chain. What it binds is not known. The sample comes from a study of T-cell memory formation after mild COVID-19. Unmatched junction bases numbered 4, after V lost 5 bases and J lost 4 bases. The CDR3 is 14 amino acids. Germline V gives CDR1 SGHDN, CDR2 FVKESK. General observations from the study: Researchers report contracting CD4+ clones mostly in CM and EM, with CD8+ clones in EMRA.

Constant-segment-primed 5'RACE gave TCR alpha and TCR beta cDNA libraries with sample barcodes and UMIs. TCRdb re-called the 5' RACE reads with MiXCR, one entry per CDR3 protein. Among hundreds of thousands of distinct CDR3 sequences listed, roughly 17% were seen once. The J gene is TRBJ2-5, the V gene TRBV14; the match to TRBD1 covers 10 bases. Sequencing used PBMCs or a T cell subset sorted from them (not recorded which). The clonotype originates from an adult woman who had mild COVID-19 (a few samples of this study predate the infection). Cell type and time point are not known. CDR3 coding DNA: TGTGCCAGCAGCGACAGGGGGCGTGGAGAGACCCAGTACTTC. Its translation is CASSDRGRGETQYF. The variable domain in full, completed from reference TRBV14 and TRBJ2-5, reads EAGVTQFPSHSVIEKGQTVTLRCDPISGHDNLYWYRRVMGKEIKFLLHFVKESKQDESGMPNNRFLAERTGGTYSTLKVQPAELEDSGVYFCASSDRGRGETQYFGPGTRLLVL.